This T cell receptor beta chain was identified in a study of T cell repertoires and leukemia-associated antigens. MiXCR was run by TCRdb on the 5' RACE reads, yielding one entry per CDR3 protein. The repertoire includes roughly 13,000 distinct CDR3 sequences, 30% to 45% of them detected once, and around 9% sits in the top ten. This CDR3 is built from 16 residues. V shed 6 bases and J 8 bases; nucleotides not matched to a gene: 14. Before use, CD3+ T cells rested overnight in serum-free medium. Notes on this clonotype: Its specificity is not known.

Broader study findings: Whether expanded clones are antigen-specific and functional remains untested.

The chain links TRBV12-3 or TRBV12-4 to TRBJ2-1, with 9 bases identical to TRBD1. This receptor was identified in a female donor in good health. Sample: CD3+ T cells sorted from blood and cultured. The CDR3 sequence is CASSTGTGLDGDEQFF. In DNA form, the CDR3 reads TGTGCCAGCAGCACCGGGACAGGGCTGGACGGGGATGAGCAGTTCTTC.